This T cell receptor (beta chain) stems from a study of shared clonotypes between healthy human individuals. V lost 6 bases to trimming and J lost 7 bases; unmatched junction nucleotides: 5. CDR1 is SGHAT and CDR2 is FQNNGV in the germline V gene. This CDR3 is built from 13 residues. Clones were sequenced by immunoSEQ multiplex PCR, and TCRdb holds only the in-frame ones, with some missing. The sample records 190,000 or so clones, 66% being singletons. Of note for this clone: Its antigen is unknown.

Study findings and constraints: Compared with clonotypes that all four donors shared, non-shared clonotypes had lower generation probabilities.

The sequencing input was memory CD4+ T cells sorted from blood. Subset indicated: CD45RA-negative fraction. The chain joins TRBV11-2 to TRBJ1-4, with 7 bases matching TRBD1. This sequence originates from a man aged 25 to 40 in good health. The CDR3 spells CASSRQGVEKLFF. DNA of the CDR3: TGTGCCAGCAGTAGACAGGGCGTTGAAAAACTGTTTTTT.